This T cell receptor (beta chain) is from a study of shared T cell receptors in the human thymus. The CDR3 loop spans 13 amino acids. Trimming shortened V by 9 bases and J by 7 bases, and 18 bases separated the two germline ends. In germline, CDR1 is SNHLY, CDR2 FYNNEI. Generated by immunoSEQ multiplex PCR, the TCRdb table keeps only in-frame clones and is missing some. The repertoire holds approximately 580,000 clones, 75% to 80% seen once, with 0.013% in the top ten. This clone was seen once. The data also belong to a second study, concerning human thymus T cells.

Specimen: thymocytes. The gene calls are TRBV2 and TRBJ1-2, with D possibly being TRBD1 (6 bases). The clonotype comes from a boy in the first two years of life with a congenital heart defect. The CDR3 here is CARLILQGSGYTF. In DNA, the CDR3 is TGTGCCAGACTAATATTACAGGGTTCTGGCTACACCTTC. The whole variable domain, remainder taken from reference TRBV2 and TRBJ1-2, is EPEVTQTPSHQVTQMGQEVILRCVPISNHLYFYWYRQILGQKVEFLVSFYNNEISEKSEIFDDQFSVERPDGSNFTLKIRSTKLEDSAMYFCARLILQGSGYTFGSGTRLTVV.